The 8 T cell receptor beta chains below all came from one sample that was sequenced in a study of T cell responses to AZD1222 COVID-19 vaccine. Libraries were prepared by immunoSEQ multiplex PCR; TCRdb keeps only in-frame clonotypes and omits some of them. The table has over 100,000 clones, over 75% seen once. The source material was peripheral blood, sampled on day 0 of AZD1222 vaccination. The receptors here all came from an adult in good health.

This sequence joins TRBV21-1 and TRBJ1-4; TRBD1, the D gene given by the table, was not confirmed from the DNA. TRBV21-1 is a documented pseudogene. The length of the CDR3 is 16 residues. The CDR3 region is CASSKGQAFGNEKLFF. CDR3 in DNA: TGTGCCAGCAGCAAGGGACAGGCATTCGGTAATGAAAAACTGTTTTTT.

The genes are TRBV3-1 (or the pseudogene TRBV3-2) and TRBJ1-6; D gene ambiguous. This CDR3 has 13 residues. V lost 0 bases and J lost 12, with 9 bases in between. Per the germline V gene, CDR1 is LGHDT and CDR2 is YNNKEL (reference sequence). CDR3: CASSQDAGGPLHF. CDR3 sequence (DNA): TGTGCCAGCAGCCAAGACGCCGGCGGACCCCTCCACTTT.

V is TRBV4-3 and J is TRBJ1-2; no reliable D call. Trimming left V 0 bases short and J 9 bases short, with 17 bases between. The CDR3 loop spans 15 amino acids. Germline loops: CDR1 LGHNA, CDR2 YSLEER. The CDR3 reads CASSQDLDRHRSYTF. CDR3 bases: TGCGCCAGCAGCCAAGATCTGGACCGTCACCGAAGCTACACCTTC.

The chain employs TRBV19 and TRBJ2-7, with D uncertain. Per germline, CDR1 LNHDA and CDR2 SQIVND (reference sequence). The CDR3 spans 14 residues. V was shortened by 3 bases and J by 5 bases, with 14 bases between the two germline ends. The CDR3: CASSITVYGDEQYF. CDR3 sequence (DNA): TGTGCCAGTAGTATTACGGTATACGGTGACGAGCAGTACTTC.

CDR3 sequence: CASSSRLSGEQYF. CDR3 bases: TGTGCCAGCAGCTCCAGGCTCTCCGGCGAGCAGTACTTC. V gene TRBV7-9 combines with J gene TRBJ2-7; no clear D. V lost 4 bases and J lost 6, with 13 bases in between. Per the germline V gene, CDR1 is SEHNR and CDR2 is FQNEAQ (reference sequence). CDR3 size: 13 residues. Combining the CDR3 with reference TRBV7-9 and TRBJ2-7 gives the whole variable domain DTGVSQNPRHKITKRGQNVTFRCDPISEHNRLYWYRQTLGQGPEFLTYFQNEAQLEKSRLLSDRFSAERPKGSFSTLEIQRTEQGDSAMYLCASSSRLSGEQYFGPGTRLTVT.

J is TRBJ2-3 and V is TRBV9; 7 bases map to TRBD1. The trim removed 0 bases at V and 2 bases at J, leaving 18 bases unmatched. The CDR3 extends over 20 amino acids. CDR1 SGDLS and CDR2 YYNGEE come from the germline V gene. CDR3 sequence: CASSVARVGSDGTDTDTQYF. Written as DNA, the CDR3 is TGTGCCAGCAGCGTAGCGCGGGTGGGAAGTGATGGGACAGACACAGATACGCAGTATTTT.

This sequence joins TRBV9 and TRBJ2-7; 8 nucleotides match TRBD1. Germline V lookup: CDR1 SGDLS, CDR2 YYNGEE. The CDR3 totals 13 residues. V shed 3 bases and J 7 bases; nucleotides not matched to a gene: 6. The CDR3 reads CASSATTGVEQYF. In DNA form, the CDR3 reads TGTGCCAGCAGCGCCACGACAGGGGTAGAGCAGTACTTC.

As to this clone: The same CDR3 can be traced to other DNA sequences in this sample. The chain recombines TRBV9 with TRBJ1-4; no clear D. The CDR3 spans 15 residues. The germline V and J ends were trimmed by 3 bases and 0 bases, with 9 bases remaining between them. The germline gives CDR1 SGDLS, CDR2 YYNGEE. The DNA of the CDR3 is TGTGCCAGCAGCGCAACTACTGCAACTAATGAAAAACTGTTTTTT. Its translation: CASSATTATNEKLFF. The variable domain in full, completed from reference TRBV9 and TRBJ1-4, reads DSGVTQTPKHLITATGQRVTLRCSPRSGDLSVYWYQQSLDQGLQFLIQYYNGEERAKGNILERFSAQQFPDLHSELNLSSLELGDSALYFCASSATTATNEKLFFGSGTQLSVL.